A single sample is the source of the 31 T cell receptor beta chains below, sequenced in a study of synovial regulatory T cells in juvenile arthritis. General observations from the study: Compared with other blood Treg cells, inflammation-associated Treg cells had reduced TCR diversity.

Their specific antigens are unknown. The protocol was immunoSEQ multiplex PCR, while the TCRdb copy is restricted to in-frame clones and leaves out a portion. In total, the table holds 400 to 550 clones. The specimen was Treg cells from blood. Subset: HLA-DR+ inflammation-associated blood Treg cells. The receptors were sampled from a donor between 2 and 29 years old with juvenile idiopathic arthritis.

This clone is identified as large from frequency. The J gene is TRBJ2-7, the V gene TRBV20-1; with no DNA, the TCRdb D assignment of TRBD1 cannot be verified. The CDR3 sequence is 11 residues long. Only the protein is on record. CDR1 and CDR2 from the germline V gene are DFQATT and SNEGSKA (reference sequence). CDR3: CSAGGTYEQYF.

This clone is classed as large by frequency. The chain recombines TRBV10-2 with TRBJ1-3; there is no DNA to check the TCRdb D call of TRBD1. CDR1 is WSHSY, CDR2 SAAADI, per germline. The length of the CDR3 is 16 residues. There is no recorded DNA. CDR3 protein: CASSFQGAFGGNTIYF.

This clone shows up as large by frequency. The J gene is TRBJ1-5, the V gene TRBV10-2. CDR1 is WSHSY, CDR2 SAAADI, per germline. The CDR3 is 12 amino acids. No coding sequence is recorded. The CDR3 sequence is CASKGVNQPQHF.

This clone counts as large (0.1 to 1%) by frequency. The rearrangement uses TRBV19 and TRBJ1-5. Germline CDR1 is LNHDA and CDR2 is SQIVND (reference sequence). The length of the CDR3 is 17 residues. The protein alone is recorded here. The CDR3 here is CASSNPRAGDANQPQHF.

This clone is called large based on its frequency. The rearrangement links TRBV28 to TRBJ2-5; TCRdb's D gene call, TRBD1, goes unchecked for lack of DNA. Germline-derived CDR1 and CDR2 are MDHEN and SYDVKM. The length of the CDR3 is 13 residues. DNA is not on record. The CDR3 is CASRLQGQETQYF.

This clone shows up as large by frequency. Here the CDR3 reads CAWTPGQGREQYF. The rearrangement uses TRBV30 and TRBJ2-7; the TCRdb D gene call, TRBD1, has no DNA to confirm it. This CDR3 is 13 amino acids long. The record lacks a DNA sequence. From germline, CDR1 is GTSNPN and CDR2 SVGIG (reference sequence).

This clone shows up as large (0.1 to 1%) by frequency. The chain carries TRBV30 and TRBJ1-1. This CDR3 region has 14 residues. No DNA is given. From germline, CDR1 is GTSNPN and CDR2 SVGIG (reference sequence). CDR3 sequence: CAWSVEDGNTEAFF.

By frequency, this clone registers large (0.1 to 1%). The genes are TRBV4-2 and TRBJ2-6. This CDR3 is 18 amino acids long. No DNA was logged. The germline gives CDR1 LGHNA, CDR2 YNFKEQ. The CDR3 sequence is CASSARCKVTKSGQRLTF.

This clone ranks as large in terms of frequency. The chain carries TRBV15 and TRBJ1-1. CDR3 length: 13 residues. A DNA sequence was not provided. The germline V gene encodes CDR1 LNHNV and CDR2 YYDKDF (reference sequence). This CDR3 is CATSATWDTEAFF.

By frequency, this clone is large. The chain links TRBV5-8 to TRBJ2-4; lacking DNA, the TRBD1 call made by TCRdb goes unchecked. CDR1 and CDR2 from the germline V gene are SGHTS and YDEGEE. The CDR3 consists of 15 residues. The record lacks a DNA sequence. This CDR3 is CASSKPTGNRNIQYF.

This clone is identified as large from frequency. The J gene is TRBJ2-4, the V gene TRBV7-2; lacking DNA, the TRBD2 call made by TCRdb goes unchecked. This CDR3 region has 16 residues. No coding sequence is recorded. The germline CDR1 and CDR2 sequences are SGHTA and FQGNSA. CDR3 sequence reads: CASSLLAGGPKNIQYF.

This clone shows up as large by frequency. V and J are TRBV7-9 and TRBJ1-2; there is no DNA to check the TCRdb D call of TRBD1. CDR1 SEHNR and CDR2 FQNEAQ come from the germline V gene (reference sequence). The CDR3 covers 13 residues. No DNA is recorded. CDR3 in amino acids: CASSLTPTGDYTF.

In terms of frequency, this clone is large (0.1 to 1%). This rearrangement joins TRBV30 to TRBJ1-3. The CDR3 is 14 residues long. There is no recorded DNA. CDR1 GTSNPN and CDR2 SVGIG come from the germline V gene (reference sequence). The CDR3 protein is CAWNELRSGNTIYF.

This clone is labeled large based on frequency. The genes are TRBV5-6 and TRBJ1-5. Per the germline V gene, CDR1 is SGHDT and CDR2 is YYEEEE. The CDR3 covers 17 residues. No DNA appears here. The CDR3 reads CASSLAYDLGSNQPQHF.

Considering frequency, this clone is large (0.1 to 1%). The CDR3 reads CASSYAGQGANYGYTF. The rearrangement links TRBV6-5 to TRBJ1-2; TCRdb outputs TRBD1, but without DNA this stays unchecked. Germline CDR1 reads MNHEY; CDR2 reads SVGAGI. The CDR3 has 16 amino acids. No DNA is listed.

This clone ranks as large in terms of frequency. This chain links TRBV19 with TRBJ1-1. CDR1 is LNHDA and CDR2 is SQIVND in the germline V gene (reference sequence). The CDR3 is made up of 15 amino acids. A DNA sequence was not provided. The CDR3 protein is CASNMLGEVGTEAFF.

This clone registers large by frequency. This chain joins TRBV6-6 and TRBJ2-5. CDR1 and CDR2 from the germline V gene are MNHNY and SVGAGI (reference sequence). The CDR3 sequence is 14 residues long. Only the protein sequence is given. CDR3: CASSSGTPEETQYF.

In terms of frequency, this clone is large. This chain uses TRBV21-1 with TRBJ2-1; TCRdb's D gene call, TRBD2, goes unchecked for lack of DNA. TRBV21-1 has pseudogene status. CDR3 length equals 15 residues. This entry has no DNA. CDR3 in amino acids: CASSKGPSSYNEQFF.

Judged by frequency, this clone is large. The gene calls are TRBV2 and TRBJ1-1. CDR3 size: 16 residues. The protein alone is recorded here. Germline CDR1 reads SNHLY; CDR2 reads FYNNEI. The CDR3 reads CASTRGGQGMNTEAFF. The full variable domain, completed using reference TRBV2 and TRBJ1-1, is EPEVTQTPSHQVTQMGQEVILRCVPISNHLYFYWYRQILGQKVEFLVSFYNNEISEKSEIFDDQFSVERPDGSNFTLKIRSTKLEDSAMYFCASTRGGQGMNTEAFFGQGTRLTVV.

Frequency places this clone as large. The chain links TRBV19 to TRBJ1-5. This CDR3 region has 16 residues. Nucleotide data are not available. Germline V gene data show CDR1 as LNHDA and CDR2 as SQIVND (reference sequence). The CDR3 here is CASRMVEGASNQPQHF.

By frequency, this clone registers large (0.1 to 1%). The chain links TRBV2 to TRBJ2-7; without DNA, the TCRdb call of TRBD2 cannot be checked. CDR1 and CDR2 (germline): SNHLY, FYNNEI. The CDR3 contains 12 residues. No DNA was logged. The chain's CDR3 is CASSRTTYEQYF.

This clone ranks as large (0.1 to 1%) in terms of frequency. The chain has TRBV29-1 and TRBJ2-3; there is no DNA to check the TCRdb D call of TRBD2. From germline, CDR1 is SQVTM and CDR2 ANQGSEA. This CDR3 contains 15 residues. A DNA sequence was not provided. The CDR3 sequence is CSVEGTSGSTDTQYF.

This clone registers large by frequency. The chain combines TRBV9 with TRBJ2-2; lacking DNA, the TRBD1 call made by TCRdb goes unchecked. The CDR3 totals 14 residues. The coding DNA is unavailable. Germline V CDR1 and CDR2: SGDLS, YYNGEE. The CDR3 sequence is CASSVIKNTGELFF.

Judged by frequency, this clone is large. The V and J genes are TRBV4-1 and TRBJ1-1; TCRdb proposes TRBD1, but this gene call is untestable without DNA. The CDR3 has 14 amino acids. No DNA has been recorded. Germline V CDR1 and CDR2: MGHRA, YSYEKL. The CDR3 region is CASSQGPGTGGAFF.

Judged by frequency, this clone is large. The V gene is TRBV7-2, the J gene TRBJ1-5. This CDR3 contains 15 residues. A DNA sequence was not provided. Per the germline V gene, CDR1 is SGHTA and CDR2 is FQGNSA. The CDR3 sequence: CASSSMSGGNQPQHF.

In terms of frequency, this clone is large. This chain links TRBV27 with TRBJ2-7; TCRdb indicates TRBD1, and absent DNA this call remains unverified. Germline CDR1 MNHEY, CDR2 SMNVEV (reference sequence). There are 13 residues in the CDR3. Only the protein sequence is given. The chain's CDR3 is CASSLSNSYEQYF.

This clone is called large based on its frequency. The chain is built from TRBV6-5 and TRBJ2-7. The length of the CDR3 is 15 residues. DNA is not on record. Germline loops: CDR1 MNHEY, CDR2 SVGAGI. CDR3 residues: CASSPDLSPTYEQYF.

This clone registers large (0.1 to 1%) by frequency. The chain is built from TRBV7-2 and TRBJ2-3; with no DNA, the TCRdb D assignment of TRBD1 cannot be verified. CDR1 is SGHTA and CDR2 is FQGNSA in the germline V gene. The CDR3 runs 15 residues. No DNA was logged. The CDR3 reads CASSLAQGVWDTQYF.

According to its frequency, this clone is large. This sequence joins TRBV7-3 and TRBJ2-1; TCRdb names TRBD2, which stays unverified in the absence of DNA. Germline assignment: CDR1 SGHTA and CDR2 FQGTGA. The CDR3 has 16 amino acids. The protein alone is recorded here. CDR3 sequence reads: CASSLLGTSGRAQQFF.

This clone ranks as large in terms of frequency. The V call is TRBV6-6, the J call TRBJ1-2. The germline gives CDR1 MNHNY, CDR2 SVGAGI (reference sequence). This CDR3 region has 14 residues. The DNA is not on file. The CDR3 is CASTAAGLFYGYTF.

Frequency places this clone as large. The chain is built from TRBV6-5 and TRBJ1-2. Germline CDR1 and CDR2: MNHEY and SVGAGI. The CDR3 loop spans 15 amino acids. No DNA has been recorded. The CDR3 sequence: CASSYYRGRNYGYTF.